The 18 T cell receptor beta chains in this list originate from one sample, sequenced in a study of blood T cell repertoires in COVID-19. TCRdb's copy holds only in-frame clones and misses some; the assay was immunoSEQ multiplex PCR. The top ten hold roughly 13% of the sample, which has about 200,000 clones, approximately 79% seen once. Sample: peripheral blood. Receptors originate from a man between 50 and 59 years old who had recovered from COVID-19.

The J gene is TRBJ2-7, the V gene TRBV11-2; D perhaps matches TRBD1 (6 bases). There are 15 residues in the CDR3. The V gene lost 3 bases and the J gene lost 2 bases, with 14 bases spanning the gap. CDR1 is SGHAT, CDR2 FQNNGV, per germline. For the CDR3, the DNA is TGTGCCAGCAGCTTTGGGCCCGGGACAACCTACGAGCAGTACTTC. It translates to CASSFGPGTTYEQYF.

The table lists this clone with a few counts. The chain employs TRBV5-1 and TRBJ2-7; a possible D gene is TRBD1 (6 bases). Germline assignment: CDR1 SGHRS and CDR2 YFSETQ. The CDR3 is made up of 15 amino acids. The V end lost 4 bases, the J end lost 0 bases, and 14 bases lay between the germline ends. CDR3 DNA: TGCGCCAGCAGCGGAGGACAGTCGAGCTCCTACGAGCAGTACTTC. Protein sequence: CASSGGQSSSYEQYF.

The chain joins TRBV24-1 to TRBJ1-5; TRBD1 matches 11 bases. This CDR3 has 16 residues. Germline assignment: CDR1 KGHDR and CDR2 SFDVKD. V dropped 7 bases and J dropped 1; count of bases not matched to a gene: 5. CDR3 coding DNA: TGTGCCACCAGCGCTGGGGACAGGGGGAGCAATCAGCCCCAGCATTTT. It translates to CATSAGDRGSNQPQHF.

This clone was seen only a few times. The V call is TRBV5-1, the J call TRBJ2-1; perhaps TRBD2 as D (5 bases). From germline, CDR1 is SGHRS and CDR2 YFSETQ. The germline V and J ends were trimmed by 0 bases and 8 bases, with 9 bases remaining between them. The CDR3 loop spans 13 amino acids. The CDR3 reads CASSLATIDEQFF. CDR3 in DNA: TGCGCCAGCAGCTTGGCGACTATTGATGAGCAGTTCTTC.

This chain connects TRBV24-1 to TRBJ2-5, with 9 bases identical to TRBD1. CDR3 length: 16 amino acids. CDR1 KGHDR and CDR2 SFDVKD come from the germline V gene. With V trimmed by 5 bases and J by 4 bases, 10 bases remained unmatched. The CDR3 is CATSAKRGTGIETQYF. As DNA, the CDR3 is TGTGCCACCAGTGCGAAGAGAGGGACAGGGATAGAGACCCAGTACTTC.

In the case of this clone: Other DNA sequences within the sample encode an identical CDR3. The chain couples TRBV19 to TRBJ1-1; possibly TRBD1 for D (5 bases). The V gene's germline CDR1 is LNHDA and CDR2 SQIVND (reference sequence). V shed 1 base and J shed 2 bases, with 8 bases lying between them. CDR3 length: 14 residues. Here the CDR3 DNA reads TGTGCCAGTAGTATAGGACAGCCTAACACTGAAGCTTTCTTT. This sequence encodes CASSIGQPNTEAFF.

V usage is TRBV7-3 and J usage is TRBJ2-1; 7 nucleotides agree with TRBD1. The CDR3 contains 15 residues. V gave up 1 base and J gave up 6 bases; unmatched junction bases: 6. Germline CDR1 is SGHTA and CDR2 is FQGTGA. CDR3: CASSLSRTGRNEQFF. The CDR3 DNA sequence: TGTGCCAGCAGCTTAAGTCGGACAGGACGCAATGAGCAGTTCTTC.

The rearrangement uses TRBV7-9 and TRBJ2-7; 8 bases align to TRBD1. V trimming: 3 bases; J trimming: 7 bases; junction bases outside the gene matches: 2. The CDR3 totals 12 residues. Germline CDR1 and CDR2: SEHNR and FQNEAQ (reference sequence). The CDR3 here is CASSLGQAEQYF. The CDR3 nucleotides are TGTGCCAGCAGCTTGGGACAGGCAGAGCAGTACTTC.

The V call is TRBV29-1, the J call TRBJ2-3; D perhaps matches TRBD2 (6 bases). The germline V gene has CDR1 SQVTM and CDR2 ANQGSEA. V was cut by 7 bases and J by 2 bases, with 16 bases left in between. The CDR3 has 14 amino acids. CDR3 in DNA: TGCAGCGATCGTCCCGGAGGGGCCACAGATACGCAGTATTTT. Translation: CSDRPGGATDTQYF.

V and J are TRBV5-1 and TRBJ2-7; 8 positions match TRBD1. J gave up 3 bases and V 2 bases, and 1 base lay outside the gene matches. The germline gives CDR1 SGHRS, CDR2 YFSETQ. The CDR3 has 13 amino acids. CDR3 nucleotides: TGCGCCAGCAGCTTACAGGGGGACTACGAGCAGTACTTC. This sequence encodes CASSLQGDYEQYF.

Only a few counts were recorded for this clone. In DNA, the CDR3 is TGTGCCAGCAGCCCCGGACAGAACAACGAGCAGTACTTC. It codes for CASSPGQNNEQYF. This sequence joins TRBV9 and TRBJ2-7, with D tentatively TRBD1 (6 bases). Trimming shortened V by 4 bases and J by 5 bases, and 13 bases separated the two germline ends. CDR1 is SGDLS and CDR2 is YYNGEE in the germline V gene. The CDR3 consists of 13 residues.

This clone was seen only once. The J gene is TRBJ1-1, the V gene TRBV6-5; D is uncertain. This CDR3 comprises 15 residues. Trimming stripped 8 bases from V and 1 base from J, with 17 bases between. CDR1 and CDR2 (germline): MNHEY, SVGAGI. CDR3 DNA sequence: TGTGCCAGCCCACTCAGCCGACACCAGAACACTGAAGCTTTCTTT. Translated, it gives CASPLSRHQNTEAFF.

J is TRBJ2-2 and V is TRBV10-1; the match to TRBD1 covers 8 bases. This CDR3 is built from 13 residues. Germline V gene data show CDR1 as WNHNN and CDR2 as SYGVQD (reference sequence). V dropped 5 bases and J dropped 6; count of bases not matched to a gene: 2. DNA of the CDR3: TGCGCCAGCAGTCGACAGGGGTCCGGGGAGCTGTTTTTT. It yields the protein CASSRQGSGELFF.

A few counts support this clone. This chain connects TRBV28 to TRBJ2-7, with TRBD1 identical over 10 bases. The CDR3 has 13 residues. Germline V gene data show CDR1 as MDHEN and CDR2 as SYDVKM. V trimming: 10 bases; J trimming: 6 bases; junction bases outside the gene matches: 9. The CDR3 coding sequence is TGTGCCACGATCGACAGGGGGCTAAGCGAGCAGTACTTC. This codes for CATIDRGLSEQYF.

A note on this clone: The identical CDR3 is also encoded by other nucleotide sequences in the sample. The J gene is TRBJ2-7, the V gene TRBV24-1; D is unresolved. The V end was cut by 0 bases, the J end by 3 bases, with 5 bases between. CDR3 length: 13 amino acids. In germline, CDR1 is KGHDR, CDR2 SFDVKD. The CDR3 DNA reads TGTGCCACCAGTGATTTGAACAGCTACGAGCAGTACTTC. This codes for CATSDLNSYEQYF.

The chain uses TRBV24-1 and TRBJ2-7; a weak D match, TRBD1 (5 bases). V was pared by 4 bases and J by 6 bases, with 12 bases between. Germline values: CDR1 KGHDR, CDR2 SFDVKD. This CDR3 comprises 13 residues. CDR3 residues: CATSDPRGGEQYF. The CDR3 DNA reads TGTGCCACCAGTGACCCAAGGGGTGGCGAGCAGTACTTC.

The genes are TRBV4-3 and TRBJ2-7; 7 bases fit TRBD2. V was clipped by 0 bases and J by 0 bases; unmatched bases: 5. The CDR3 length is 16 residues. Germline CDR1 and CDR2: LGHNA and YSLEER. This CDR3 reads CASSQDLGGSSYEQYF. CDR3 sequence (DNA): TGCGCCAGCAGCCAAGACCTAGGCGGGAGCTCCTACGAGCAGTACTTC.

The chain uses TRBV7-9 and TRBJ1-6, with a tentative D call TRBD1 (5 bases). Germline CDR1 and CDR2: SEHNR and FQNEAQ (reference sequence). The CDR3 totals 17 residues. V lost 7 bases and J lost 9, with 25 bases in between. The CDR3 sequence is CASTLGEGEVYVSPLHF. The CDR3, as DNA: TGTGCCAGCACTCTAGGGGAGGGAGAGGTATACGTTTCACCCCTCCACTTT.